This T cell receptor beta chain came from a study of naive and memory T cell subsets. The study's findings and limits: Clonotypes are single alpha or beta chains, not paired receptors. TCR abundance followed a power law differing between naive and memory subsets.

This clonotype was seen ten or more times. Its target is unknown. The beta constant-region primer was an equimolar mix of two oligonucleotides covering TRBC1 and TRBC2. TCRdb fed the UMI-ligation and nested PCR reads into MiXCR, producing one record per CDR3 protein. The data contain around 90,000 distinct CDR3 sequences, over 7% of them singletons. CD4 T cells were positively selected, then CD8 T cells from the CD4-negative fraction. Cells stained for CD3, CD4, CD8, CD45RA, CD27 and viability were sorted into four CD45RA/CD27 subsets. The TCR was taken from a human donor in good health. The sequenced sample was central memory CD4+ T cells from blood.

The CDR3 coding sequence is TGTGCCAGCAGCTGGGGGGGGGCTAGCGGGAGACGGGATACGCAGTATTTT. Translating gives CASSWGGASGRRDTQYF. The chain links TRBV7-2 to TRBJ2-3; 10 positions match TRBD2. Germline V gene data show CDR1 as SGHTA and CDR2 as FQGNSA. CDR3 size: 17 residues. The V segment lost 4 bases and the J segment 6 bases; nucleotides outside the gene matches: 13.